Sequencing of this T cell receptor beta chain was carried out in a study of T cell repertoires in cytomegalovirus infection. Germline V gene sequence: CDR1 DFQATT, CDR2 SNEGSKA (reference sequence). The V gene end was trimmed by 2 bases and the J gene end by 6 bases; junction bases not matched to a gene: 9. This CDR3 is 17 amino acids long. In its sample, this clonotype was seen many times. TCRdb passed the reads through MiXCR, listing each CDR3 protein once. The repertoire includes approximately 500,000 distinct CDR3 sequences, approximately 10% of them detected once, and 10% to 13% sits in the top ten.

The rearrangement joins TRBV20-1 to TRBJ2-3; 15 nucleotides match TRBD2. The source material was PBMCs. This sequence was found in a human donor in good health (CMV status not recorded). Some clones in this sample may be carry-over from other donors' samples. The DNA for the CDR3 is TGCAGTGCTAGACCGGGACTAGCGGGAGGTCCCCGGGATACGCAGTATTTT. Translated, it gives CSARPGLAGGPRDTQYF.